The next 29 T cell receptor beta chains were all read from a single sample in a study of blood T cells in healthy people across ages. The authors ran a second PCR of roughly 6 to 11 cycles using a sample-barcoded 5' primer and a J-beta primer mix. TCRdb re-called the 5' RACE reads with MiXCR, one entry per CDR3 protein. The sample carries 580,000 or so distinct CDR3 sequences, 47% recorded once. Sequenced: blood. These receptors came from a man at least 80 years old in good health.

This rearrangement joins TRBV12-3 or TRBV12-4 to TRBJ2-4; D is undetermined. V was trimmed by 10 bases and J by 0 bases, leaving 10 bases between them. The CDR3 is 13 residues long. The CDR3 sequence is CATRHLAKNIQYF. CDR3 nucleotides: TGTGCCACCCGGCACCTAGCCAAAAACATTCAGTACTTC.

The chain employs TRBV5-1 and TRBJ2-3, with a tentative D call TRBD1 (5 bases). V was cut by 3 bases and J by 3 bases, with 11 bases left in between. Looked up from germline, CDR1 is SGHRS and CDR2 is YFSETQ. The CDR3 is made up of 14 amino acids. The CDR3 nucleotides are TGCGCCAGCAGCTCCATGCAGGGAACAGATACGCAGTATTTT. It yields the protein CASSSMQGTDTQYF.

The chain uses TRBV7-2 and TRBJ2-7; 7 bases line up with TRBD1. Germline CDR1 SGHTA, CDR2 FQGNSA. The CDR3 consists of 17 residues. Trimming removed 7 bases from V and 4 bases from J; junction bases left unmatched: 19. The CDR3 loop reads CASTNPWGGQVLYEQYF. In nucleotides, the CDR3 is TGTGCCAGCACCAATCCTTGGGGTGGACAGGTGTTATACGAGCAGTACTTC.

In nucleotides, the CDR3 is TGTGCCAGCAGCTTAGTCGGGGAGGGAGGCGAGCAGTACTTC. This sequence encodes CASSLVGEGGEQYF. V and J are TRBV7-9 and TRBJ2-7, with TRBD2 matching over 7 bases. J gave up 6 bases and V 1 base, and 6 bases lay outside the gene matches. From germline, CDR1 is SEHNR and CDR2 FQNEAQ (reference sequence). The CDR3 contains 14 residues.

V usage is TRBV29-1 and J usage is TRBJ2-5; 9 bases align to TRBD1. The end of the DNA is better explained by TRBJ2-7, so the J call may be wrong. This CDR3 is 14 amino acids long. Germline V lookup: CDR1 SQVTM, CDR2 ANQGSEA. CDR3 bases: TGCAGGGCTAGAATATCGGGACAGGGTGACGAGCAGTACTTC. Protein product: CRARISGQGDEQYF.

This clonotype was counted many times. This chain uses TRBV6-5 with TRBJ1-1, with 7 bases fitting TRBD1. The V gene end was trimmed by 6 bases and the J gene end by 4 bases; junction bases not matched to a gene: 5. Germline V CDR1 and CDR2: MNHEY, SVGAGI. The CDR3 extends over 13 amino acids. CDR3 in DNA: TGTGCCAGCAGCCTCAGGGGGGGCACTGAAGCTTTCTTT. Amino acid sequence: CASSLRGGTEAFF.

Only a few counts were recorded for this clonotype. The chain uses TRBV7-2 and TRBJ2-5; no clear D gene. The germline V and J ends were trimmed by 1 base and 0 bases, with 6 bases remaining between them. This CDR3 comprises 14 residues. The germline CDR1 and CDR2 sequences are SGHTA and FQGNSA. The CDR3 DNA sequence: TGTGCCAGCAGCTTAGACAGAAACCAAGAGACCCAGTACTTC. This encodes CASSLDRNQETQYF.

The chain uses TRBV7-2 and TRBJ2-3; TRBD2 might be the D (5 bases). Trimming took 3 bases from V and 0 from J, leaving 10 bases between them. This CDR3 comprises 15 residues. CDR1 SGHTA and CDR2 FQGNSA come from the germline V gene. The DNA of the CDR3 is TGTGCCAGCAGCTTTCCCGCGGGCAGCACAGATACGCAGTATTTT. This codes for CASSFPAGSTDTQYF.

The rearrangement joins TRBV20-1 to TRBJ2-1, with TRBD2 identical over 10 bases. This CDR3 is built from 15 residues. Per the germline V gene, CDR1 is DFQATT and CDR2 is SNEGSKA (reference sequence). V was clipped by 5 bases and J by 6 bases; unmatched bases: 10. CDR3 bases: TGCAGTGCTCCCCACCGGACTAGCGGACCCAATGAGCAGTTCTTC. Protein product: CSAPHRTSGPNEQFF.

V is TRBV20-1 and J is TRBJ2-5; 14 bases are a match to TRBD2. The J call may be wrong; the DNA end is better matched by TRBJ2-7. CDR3 length equals 16 residues. Germline assignment: CDR1 DFQATT and CDR2 SNEGSKA (reference sequence). The CDR3, as DNA: TGCAGTGCTAGAGGGCGACTAGCGGGGGGGCGCTACGAGCAGTACTTC. Amino acids: CSARGRLAGGRYEQYF.

The CDR3: CSARDLERGGQETQYF. CDR3 coding DNA: TGCAGTGCTAGAGATCTGGAGCGGGGAGGGCAAGAGACCCAGTACTTC. This chain uses TRBV20-1 with TRBJ2-5, with 7 bases aligning to TRBD2. V was pared by 0 bases and J by 2 bases, with 9 bases of the junction left unmatched. The CDR3 runs 16 residues. The germline gives CDR1 DFQATT, CDR2 SNEGSKA (reference sequence).

This chain links TRBV20-1 with TRBJ2-3; 7 bases are a match to TRBD1. The germline V gene has CDR1 DFQATT and CDR2 SNEGSKA (reference sequence). V trimming: 5 bases; J trimming: 4 bases; junction bases outside the gene matches: 6. CDR3 length: 13 amino acids. The CDR3 nucleotides read TGCAGTGCTTTCCGACAGGGAGCAGATACGCAGTATTTT. This sequence encodes CSAFRQGADTQYF.

V and J are TRBV10-3 and TRBJ2-1, with TRBD1 identical over 9 bases. V trimming: 11 bases; J trimming: 3 bases; junction bases outside the gene matches: 8. Germline-derived CDR1 and CDR2 are ENHRY and SYGVKD. The CDR3 extends over 14 amino acids. CDR3 coding DNA: TGTGCCGCCCGGGGACAGGGACGCTACAATGAGCAGTTCTTC. Translation: CAARGQGRYNEQFF.

V is TRBV20-1 and J is TRBJ2-1; the match to TRBD2 covers 8 bases. The germline V gene encodes CDR1 DFQATT and CDR2 SNEGSKA (reference sequence). This CDR3 has 13 residues. V dropped 5 bases and J dropped 12; count of bases not matched to a gene: 12. CDR3 region: CSAQRGSPDGQFF. DNA for the CDR3: TGCAGTGCTCAGCGGGGGAGCCCGGATGGGCAGTTCTTC.

CDR3 DNA: TGCGCCAGCAGCCTCGGGACAGGACACCAAGAGACCCAGTACTTC. Translated: CASSLGTGHQETQYF. The chain carries TRBV5-1 and TRBJ2-5; 8 bases line up with TRBD1. This CDR3 comprises 15 residues. CDR1 SGHRS and CDR2 YFSETQ come from the germline V gene. The junction had 5 bases not matched to a gene; V was cut back by 4 bases and J by 0 bases.

This clonotype was seen a handful of times. The chain combines TRBV14 with TRBJ1-6; D gene unclear. The CDR3 sequence is 12 residues long. In germline, CDR1 is SGHDN, CDR2 FVKESK. The ends were cut back, 1 base at V and 7 bases at J, with 2 bases in the middle. The CDR3 DNA sequence: TGTGCCAGCAGCCAAGGGAATTCACCCCTCCACTTT. Protein: CASSQGNSPLHF. The full variable domain, with the rest looked up from reference TRBV14 and TRBJ1-6, is EAGVTQFPSHSVIEKGQTVTLRCDPISGHDNLYWYRRVMGKEIKFLLHFVKESKQDESGMPNNRFLAERTGGTYSTLKVQPAELEDSGVYFCASSQGNSPLHFGNGTRLTVT.

V and J are TRBV9 and TRBJ2-3; D not certain. Deletions cut 4 bases from V and 2 bases from J, with 11 bases between. CDR1 is SGDLS, CDR2 YYNGEE, per germline. The length of the CDR3 is 14 residues. The CDR3 coding sequence is TGTGCCAGCAGCCCTCGTATTAACACAGATACGCAGTATTTT. Translation gives CASSPRINTDTQYF.

In the case of this clonotype: One end of the junction does not line up with germline, which may come from a read error. The genes are TRBV4-1 and TRBJ2-7; the match to TRBD1 covers 7 bases. This CDR3 is built from 15 residues. Germline CDR1 and CDR2: MGHRA and YSYEKL. CDR3 sequence reads: CANSQPDRNIHEQYF. The DNA for the CDR3 is TGCGCCAACAGCCAACCGGACAGGAATATCCACGAGCAGTACTTC.

The chain carries TRBV6-6 and TRBJ2-7; D perhaps matches TRBD2 (5 bases). The CDR3 is 14 amino acids. Germline CDR1 reads MNHNY; CDR2 reads SVGAGI (reference sequence). V lost 2 bases to trimming and J lost 4 bases, with 12 bases between them. The CDR3 is CASSYAVEGYEQYF. For the CDR3, the DNA is TGTGCCAGCAGTTACGCGGTCGAGGGTTACGAGCAGTACTTC.

This sequence joins TRBV7-2 and TRBJ1-4; D may be TRBD1 (5 bases). V gave up 4 bases and J gave up 1 base, with 13 bases separating them. The CDR3 spans 16 residues. Per germline, CDR1 SGHTA and CDR2 FQGNSA. In nucleotides, the CDR3 is TGTGCCAGCAGCTCGGACCTAGGGGTAACTAATGAAAAACTGTTTTTT. Translating it yields CASSSDLGVTNEKLFF.

V is TRBV7-6 and J is TRBJ1-1; D gene unclear. Germline loops: CDR1 SGHVS, CDR2 FNYEAQ. The germline V and J ends were trimmed by 3 bases and 3 bases, with 11 bases remaining between them. This CDR3 spans 14 amino acids. The CDR3 DNA reads TGTGCCAGCAGCTTCGGTCCTAGGGACACTGAAGCTTTCTTT. This encodes CASSFGPRDTEAFF.

The CDR3 nucleotides read TGCAGCGTTTCGCCCGGGGGGACTAGCTATGGCTACACCTTC. This codes for CSVSPGGTSYGYTF. The chain combines TRBV29-1 with TRBJ1-2; the D gene is possibly TRBD1 (5 bases). Germline V gene lookup returns CDR1 SQVTM and CDR2 ANQGSEA. The CDR3 covers 14 residues. V was clipped by 5 bases and J by 4 bases, with 17 bases between them.

The chain combines TRBV5-5 with TRBJ2-3; no definite D call. Looked up from germline, CDR1 is SGHKS and CDR2 is YYEKEE (reference sequence). This CDR3 is built from 16 residues. Trimming pared 0 bases from V and 3 bases from J, leaving 14 bases between. Here the CDR3 reads CASSLGGSRSTDTQYF. For the CDR3, the DNA is TGTGCCAGCAGCTTGGGAGGTAGCAGATCAACAGATACGCAGTATTTT.

This clonotype has only a few counts. This rearrangement joins TRBV4-3 to TRBJ2-1; TRBD2 matches at 8 bases. The CDR3 spans 17 residues. CDR1 and CDR2 (germline): LGHNA, YSLEER. The J segment lost 4 bases and the V segment lost 1 base, leaving 9 bases of the junction unmatched. CDR3 nucleotides: TGCGCCAGCAGCCAAGTCGACGGGGGGGCTCTTTACAATGAGCAGTTCTTC. It translates to CASSQVDGGALYNEQFF.

Turning to this clonotype: It may be a read error: a sequence one base away is much more abundant. The V call is TRBV7-2, the J call TRBJ1-1; D not certain. Trimming took off 5 bases at V and 1 base at J, with 8 bases between the two ends. CDR3 size: 13 residues. Germline V CDR1 and CDR2: SGHTA, FQGNSA. CDR3 sequence (DNA): TGTGCCAGCAGCCGAGGACCGAACACTGAAGCTTTCTTT. This sequence encodes CASSRGPNTEAFF.

This chain links TRBV6-1 with TRBJ2-7, with D possibly TRBD1 on 5 matching bases. Trimming took off 2 bases at V and 6 bases at J, with 11 bases between the two ends. Germline CDR1 and CDR2: MNHNS and SASEGT. CDR3 length: 13 residues. The CDR3 here is CASSERVRGEQYF. The CDR3, as DNA: TGTGCCAGCAGTGAAAGAGTAAGGGGCGAGCAGTACTTC.

This sequence joins TRBV7-2 and TRBJ2-7; 10 bases match TRBD1. Germline assignment: CDR1 SGHTA and CDR2 FQGNSA. The V and J ends lost 5 bases and 3 bases, in that order; junction bases with no gene match: 4. This CDR3 comprises 14 residues. This CDR3 reads CASSLGQGIYEQYF. CDR3 DNA sequence: TGTGCCAGCAGCCTGGGACAGGGGATCTACGAGCAGTACTTC.

The rearrangement uses TRBV20-1 and TRBJ2-4; D unresolved. CDR1 is DFQATT, CDR2 SNEGSKA, per germline (reference sequence). V lost 4 bases and J lost 6, with 10 bases in between. This CDR3 spans 12 amino acids. CDR3 sequence (DNA): TGCAGTGCTACCCCGACCGTAAACATTCAGTACTTC. Protein sequence: CSATPTVNIQYF.

This clonotype was found many times. The rearrangement links TRBV6-6 to TRBJ2-7; D is ambiguous. Germline V gene data show CDR1 as MNHNY and CDR2 as SVGAGI (reference sequence). V lost 6 bases and J lost 0, with 12 bases in between. The CDR3 is 14 amino acids. The CDR3 here is CASSYEQHSYEQYF. The CDR3, as DNA: TGTGCCAGCAGCTACGAGCAGCACTCCTACGAGCAGTACTTC.